This T cell receptor beta chain stems from a study of blood T cells in healthy people across ages. In regard to this clonotype: What it binds is not known.

Using a J-beta primer mix together with a sample-barcoded 5' primer, a second PCR was run for about 7 to 12 cycles. TCRdb re-called the 5' RACE reads through MiXCR, storing one row per CDR3 protein. The sample has around 1.5 million distinct CDR3 sequences; around 36% are singletons. The V end lost 0 bases, the J end lost 5 bases, and 8 bases lay between the germline ends. This CDR3 has 13 amino acids. In germline, CDR1 is SGHKS, CDR2 YYEKEE (reference sequence). Study-level findings and limits: As naive T cell percentage varied, TCR beta diversity correlated strongly with it. One million T cells yielded diversity estimates that were considered underestimates.

This chain links TRBV5-5 with TRBJ1-2, with unresolved D. This clonotype was obtained from a woman aged 25-40 years in good health. Sequenced: blood. CDR3 nucleotides: TGTGCCAGCAGCTTGGCGGTACAGTATGGCTACACCTTC. Protein product: CASSLAVQYGYTF.